One and the same sample provided the 8 T cell receptor beta chains below, sequenced in a study of cytomegalovirus exposure and HLA in healthy donors. Primers included in the PCR were 60 Vbeta and 13 Jbeta primers. The assay was immunoSEQ multiplex PCR, and TCRdb's table has in-frame clones only and misses some. The clone table shows 91,000 or so clones, with the ten largest holding just under 3.5%. Sequencing was done on a sample of PBMCs. These receptors were taken from a woman aged 25 to 39 in good health and CMV-seronegative.

This chain uses TRBV11-3 with TRBJ2-3, with D perhaps TRBD1 (6 bases). Trimming left V 5 bases short and J 1 base short, with 16 bases between. The CDR3 consists of 16 residues. Germline CDR1 SGHNT, CDR2 YENEEA. CDR3 nucleotide sequence: TGTGCCAGCAGCCATACGGGACAAACTGGCACAGATACGCAGTATTTT. Encoded protein: CASSHTGQTGTDTQYF.

The CDR3: CASSRREQETQYF. In DNA form, the CDR3 reads TGTGCCAGCAGCCGCAGGGAACAAGAGACCCAGTACTTC. V is TRBV27 and J is TRBJ2-5, with D perhaps TRBD1 (5 bases). Trimming shortened V by 6 bases and J by 2 bases, and 10 bases separated the two germline ends. Germline-derived CDR1 and CDR2 are MNHEY and SMNVEV (reference sequence). The CDR3 consists of 13 residues.

This chain links TRBV6-1 with TRBJ2-5; D not resolved. This CDR3 contains 14 residues. V was shortened by 0 bases and J by 6 bases, with 11 bases between the two germline ends. From germline, CDR1 is MNHNS and CDR2 SASEGT. The CDR3 DNA sequence: TGTGCCAGCAGTGAAGCAGAAGTCAGGAAGACCCAGTACTTC. Amino acids: CASSEAEVRKTQYF.

The chain links TRBV28 to TRBJ2-5; no clear D gene. The CDR3 covers 13 residues. V was shortened by 1 base and J by 7 bases, with 10 bases between the two germline ends. Germline loops: CDR1 MDHEN, CDR2 SYDVKM. The CDR3 nucleotides read TGTGCCAGCAGTTTATTAACCCCGGGGACCCAGTACTTC. It encodes CASSLLTPGTQYF.

The gene calls are TRBV5-1 and TRBJ1-1; D might be TRBD1 (6 bases). Germline-derived CDR1 and CDR2 are SGHRS and YFSETQ. V was cut by 0 bases and J by 1 base, with 13 bases left in between. The CDR3 sequence is 16 residues long. CDR3 coding DNA: TGCGCCAGCAGCTTGGGCGTGACAGGAGCGAACACTGAAGCTTTCTTT. It codes for CASSLGVTGANTEAFF.

The gene calls are TRBV5-1 and TRBJ1-2; 7 bases agree with TRBD1. Germline CDR1 is SGHRS and CDR2 is YFSETQ. There are 12 residues in the CDR3. With 4 bases clipped from V and 8 bases from J, the junction kept 5 bases outside the gene matches. CDR3 sequence (DNA): TGCGCCAGCAGCCCGGACAGGAGGGGCTACACCTTC. Translating it yields CASSPDRRGYTF.

Remarks on this clone: Germline and junction disagree at one end, which may indicate a read error. At the DNA level, this CDR3 is encoded by other sequences in the same sample as well. The chain is built from TRBV15 and TRBJ2-3; possible D gene TRBD2, 5 bases. The CDR3 spans 15 residues. Germline-derived CDR1 and CDR2 are LNHNV and YYDKDF (reference sequence). The CDR3 region has the DNA TGTGCCACCAGCAGAGTGGCACCTAGCACAGATACGCAGTACTTT. As protein: CATSRVAPSTDTQYF.

V and J are TRBV7-9 and TRBJ2-5; TRBD1 matches at 10 bases. Germline V gene data show CDR1 as SEHNR and CDR2 as FQNEAQ (reference sequence). The length of the CDR3 is 17 residues. The J segment lost 4 bases and the V segment lost 5 bases, leaving 13 bases of the junction unmatched. CDR3 in DNA: TGTGCCAGCAGCGTGACTTCTTTGACAGGGGGCGGAGAGACCCAGTACTTC. Amino acid sequence: CASSVTSLTGGGETQYF.